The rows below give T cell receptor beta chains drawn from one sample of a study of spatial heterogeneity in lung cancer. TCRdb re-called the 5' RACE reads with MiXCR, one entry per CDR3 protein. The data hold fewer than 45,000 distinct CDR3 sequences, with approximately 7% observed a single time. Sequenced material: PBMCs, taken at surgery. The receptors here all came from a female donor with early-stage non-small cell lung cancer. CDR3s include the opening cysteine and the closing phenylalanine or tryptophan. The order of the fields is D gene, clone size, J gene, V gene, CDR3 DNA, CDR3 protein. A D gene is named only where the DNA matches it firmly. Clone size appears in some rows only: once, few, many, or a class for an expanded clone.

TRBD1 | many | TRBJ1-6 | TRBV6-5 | TGTGCCAGCAGTACCCGGACAGGGGCCAATTCACCCCTCCACTTT | CASSTRTGANSPLHF
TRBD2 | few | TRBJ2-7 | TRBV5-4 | TGTGCCAGCAGCTCTCCGGGGGGTCTTGCCTACGAGCAGTACTTC | CASSSPGGLAYEQYF
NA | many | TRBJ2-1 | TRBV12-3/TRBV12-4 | TGTGCCAGCAGTTTAGTCCATGAGCAGTTCTTC | CASSLVHEQFF
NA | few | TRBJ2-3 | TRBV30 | TGTGCCTGGAGTGGGACGGGGCCAGAGAACCCAGATACGCAGTATTTT | CAWSGTGPENPDTQYF
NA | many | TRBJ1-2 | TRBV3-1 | TGTGCCAGCAGCCAAGTAAATCGAGGGCCCTACGTCTATGGCTACACCTTC | CASSQVNRGPYVYGYTF
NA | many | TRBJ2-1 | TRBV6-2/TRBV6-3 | TGTGCCAGCAGTTACGAGGCAGGATCGTACAATGAGCAGTTCTTC | CASSYEAGSYNEQFF
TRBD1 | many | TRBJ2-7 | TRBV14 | TGTGCCAGCAGCCAACCGGGACAGGACCCCCGATACGAGCAGTACTTC | CASSQPGQDPRYEQYF
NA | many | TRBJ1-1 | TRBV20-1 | TGCAGTGCTAGAGCCCCCAGGGGGAACACTGAAGCTTTCTTT | CSARAPRGNTEAFF
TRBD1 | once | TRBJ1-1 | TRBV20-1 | TGCAGTGCTAGAGAGCCGGGGACAGGGACTGAAGCTTTCTTT | CSAREPGTGTEAFF
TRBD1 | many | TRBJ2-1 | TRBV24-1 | TGTGCCACCAGTGATACCCGACAGGGCGGTAATGAGCAGTTCTTC | CATSDTRQGGNEQFF
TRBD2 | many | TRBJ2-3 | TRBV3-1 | TGTGCCACTAAGCGGGGGGGCTCAGATACGCAGTATTTT | CATKRGGSDTQYF
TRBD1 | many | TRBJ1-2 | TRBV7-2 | TGTGCCAGCAGTCCAACAGGGGGGAACTATGGCTACACCTTC | CASSPTGGNYGYTF
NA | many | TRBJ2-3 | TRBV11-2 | TGTGCCAGCAGCTTAGAGGGCCGGGGAATGACCACAGATACGCAGTATTTT | CASSLEGRGMTTDTQYF
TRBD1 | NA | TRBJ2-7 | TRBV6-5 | TGTGCCAGCAGTCGGGACAGGGAAGTCTACGAGCAGTACTTC | CASSRDREVYEQYF
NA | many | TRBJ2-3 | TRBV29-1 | TGCAGCGTTAAACCTGTCGGGGATACGCAGTATTTT | CSVKPVGDTQYF
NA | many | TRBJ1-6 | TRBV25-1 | TGTGCCAGCAGTGAGGGGGGGCGCGGACCAGTACTCATCCACTTT | CASSEGGRGPVLIHF
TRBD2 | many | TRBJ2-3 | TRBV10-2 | TGCGCCAGCATCAGAAGCGGGGACTTCACAGATACGCAGTATTTT | CASIRSGDFTDTQYF
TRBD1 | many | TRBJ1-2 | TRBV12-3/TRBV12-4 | TGTGCCAGCAGTCCAGAACAGGGGACTGTGGATGGCTACACCTTC | CASSPEQGTVDGYTF
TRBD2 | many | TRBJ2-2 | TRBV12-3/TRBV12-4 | TGTGCCAGCATGGAGACTAGCGGGGGGGGACCCCAGGGCACCGGGGAGCTGTTTTTT | CASMETSGGGPQGTGELFF
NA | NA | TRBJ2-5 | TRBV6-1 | TGTGCCAGCAGTACCCGACCGTCCGGAGGAGAGACCCAGTACTTC | CASSTRPSGGETQYF
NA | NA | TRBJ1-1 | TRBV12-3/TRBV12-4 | TGTGCCAGCAGTTTATCCAGGACAGACACTGAAGCTTTCTTT | CASSLSRTDTEAFF
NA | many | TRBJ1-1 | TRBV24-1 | TGTGCCACCAGTGATTCGGGAGTTGAAGCTTTCTTT | CATSDSGVEAFF
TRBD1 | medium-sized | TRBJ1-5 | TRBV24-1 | TGTGCCACCAGTGATTTGGAAGGGACAGGGCTAAGCAATCAGCCCCAGCATTTT | CATSDLEGTGLSNQPQHF
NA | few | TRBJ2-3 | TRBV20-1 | TGCAGTGCCCTCCCTGAATTCGGGGGCACAGATACGCAGTATTTT | CSALPEFGGTDTQYF
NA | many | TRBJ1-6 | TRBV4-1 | TGCGCCAGCAGCCAAGGAGGGGAACAGGGAGGGTTTAGACCCCTCCACTTT | CASSQGGEQGGFRPLHF
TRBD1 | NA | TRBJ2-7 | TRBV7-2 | TGTGCCAGCAGTAGCCGCGACAGGGGTGCCTACGAGCAGTACTTC | CASSSRDRGAYEQYF
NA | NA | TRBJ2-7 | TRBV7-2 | TGTGCCAGCAGCTTGACCCTCGAGCAGTACTTC | CASSLTLEQYF
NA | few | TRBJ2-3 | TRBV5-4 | TGTGCCAGCAGCGAACCGGGACGTCGGAGTGTCACGCAGTATTTT | CASSEPGRRSVTQYF
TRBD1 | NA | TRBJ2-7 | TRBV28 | TGTGCCAGCAGTGAACGGACAGGGAACCCCTACGAGCAGTACTTC | CASSERTGNPYEQYF
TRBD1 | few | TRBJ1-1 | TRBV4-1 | TGCGCCAGCAGCCAAGTCGTCGGACAGGGAACTGAAGCTTTCTTT | CASSQVVGQGTEAFF
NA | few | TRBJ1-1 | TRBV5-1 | TGCGCCAGCAGCTCCGAAGCCGTGGGGAACACTGAAGCTTTCTTT | CASSSEAVGNTEAFF
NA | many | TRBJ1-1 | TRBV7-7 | TGTGCTAGCAGCTTACAAGTAGACACTGAAGCTTTCTTT | CASSLQVDTEAFF
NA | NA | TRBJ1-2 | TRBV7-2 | TGTGCCAGCAGCTTAGCCGGTCCAAACTATGGCTACACCTTC | CASSLAGPNYGYTF
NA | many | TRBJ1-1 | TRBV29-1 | TGCAGCTTCTGGACAGTCTTGAACACTGAAGCTTTCTTT | CSFWTVLNTEAFF
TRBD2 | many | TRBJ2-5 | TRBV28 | TGTGCCAGCAGTTTATCTCCGGGGGGGCAAGAGACCCAGTACTTC | CASSLSPGGQETQYF
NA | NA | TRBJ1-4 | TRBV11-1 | TGTGCCAGCAGCTCAGACCCAGAAGTGTTTTTT | CASSSDPEVFF
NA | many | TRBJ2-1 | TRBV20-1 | TGCAGTGCTAGAGATCTGCCAGCGGGCAATGAGCAGTTCTTC | CSARDLPAGNEQFF
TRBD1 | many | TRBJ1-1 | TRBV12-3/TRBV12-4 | TGTGCCAGCGGGGGACAGGGAGGAGGTGAAGCTTTCTTT | CASGGQGGGEAFF
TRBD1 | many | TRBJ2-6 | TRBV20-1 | TGCAGTGCGCCGGACAGGGCTTCTGGGGCCAACGTCCTGACTTTC | CSAPDRASGANVLTF
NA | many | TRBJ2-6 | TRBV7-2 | TGTGCCAGCAGCTTAAGGGGTACTGGGGCCAACGTCCTGACTTTC | CASSLRGTGANVLTF
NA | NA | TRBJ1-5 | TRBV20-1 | TGCAGTGCCGCCCTAGGCAATCAGCCCCAGCATTTT | CSAALGNQPQHF
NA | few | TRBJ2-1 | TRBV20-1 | TGCAGTGCTACCAATTCCATCCGTTACAATGAGCAGTTCTTC | CSATNSIRYNEQFF